This T cell receptor (beta chain) was found in a study of T cell responses to AZD1222 COVID-19 vaccine. Some clones are missing from TCRdb's copy, which holds only in-frame ones; the method was immunoSEQ multiplex PCR. The data show 140,000 to 150,000 clones, with roughly 86% seen just once and approximately 4.7% held by the top ten. The CDR3 covers 15 residues. V lost 2 bases and J lost 4; bases outside the gene matches: 7. The germline CDR1 and CDR2 sequences are SEHNR and FQNEAQ (reference sequence). To note about this clone: Its cognate antigen is unknown.

Study-wide points: It should be noted that donors were predominantly white British and more often female, and clonal diversity was possibly underestimated.

This TCR came from an adult who received the AZD1222 COVID-19 vaccine. The chain is built from TRBV7-9 and TRBJ1-2; the match to TRBD1 covers 7 bases. The starting material was peripheral blood, obtained 28 days after the second AZD1222 dose. The CDR3 nucleotides are TGTGCCAGCAGCTTACCGCAGGGGGTGAGCTATGGCTACACCTTC. Translation gives CASSLPQGVSYGYTF.